This T cell receptor (beta chain) was documented in a study of liver allograft versus peripheral blood T cells. Study background: Repertoires from peripheral blood of liver transplant recipients were compared with those inside their transplanted livers. Study-level points and caveats: Peripheral blood reportedly held T cell receptor repertoires that differed from those inside liver allografts.

V gave up 2 bases and J gave up 6 bases, with 13 bases separating them. The germline CDR1 and CDR2 sequences are LNHDA and SQIVND (reference sequence). The CDR3 has 14 amino acids. TCRdb re-analysed the reads in MiXCR, keeping a single row per CDR3 protein. The data hold 900 or so distinct CDR3 sequences, with around 17% observed a single time. In its sample, this clonotype is large. Its antigen is not identified. V gene TRBV19 combines with J gene TRBJ1-2, with unresolved D. This TCR came from a human patient who had a liver transplant. Some T cells may be transferred from the graft donor. The CDR3 protein is CASSILRQVDGYTF. The CDR3 coding sequence is TGTGCCAGTAGTATACTTAGGCAGGTCGATGGCTACACCTTC.